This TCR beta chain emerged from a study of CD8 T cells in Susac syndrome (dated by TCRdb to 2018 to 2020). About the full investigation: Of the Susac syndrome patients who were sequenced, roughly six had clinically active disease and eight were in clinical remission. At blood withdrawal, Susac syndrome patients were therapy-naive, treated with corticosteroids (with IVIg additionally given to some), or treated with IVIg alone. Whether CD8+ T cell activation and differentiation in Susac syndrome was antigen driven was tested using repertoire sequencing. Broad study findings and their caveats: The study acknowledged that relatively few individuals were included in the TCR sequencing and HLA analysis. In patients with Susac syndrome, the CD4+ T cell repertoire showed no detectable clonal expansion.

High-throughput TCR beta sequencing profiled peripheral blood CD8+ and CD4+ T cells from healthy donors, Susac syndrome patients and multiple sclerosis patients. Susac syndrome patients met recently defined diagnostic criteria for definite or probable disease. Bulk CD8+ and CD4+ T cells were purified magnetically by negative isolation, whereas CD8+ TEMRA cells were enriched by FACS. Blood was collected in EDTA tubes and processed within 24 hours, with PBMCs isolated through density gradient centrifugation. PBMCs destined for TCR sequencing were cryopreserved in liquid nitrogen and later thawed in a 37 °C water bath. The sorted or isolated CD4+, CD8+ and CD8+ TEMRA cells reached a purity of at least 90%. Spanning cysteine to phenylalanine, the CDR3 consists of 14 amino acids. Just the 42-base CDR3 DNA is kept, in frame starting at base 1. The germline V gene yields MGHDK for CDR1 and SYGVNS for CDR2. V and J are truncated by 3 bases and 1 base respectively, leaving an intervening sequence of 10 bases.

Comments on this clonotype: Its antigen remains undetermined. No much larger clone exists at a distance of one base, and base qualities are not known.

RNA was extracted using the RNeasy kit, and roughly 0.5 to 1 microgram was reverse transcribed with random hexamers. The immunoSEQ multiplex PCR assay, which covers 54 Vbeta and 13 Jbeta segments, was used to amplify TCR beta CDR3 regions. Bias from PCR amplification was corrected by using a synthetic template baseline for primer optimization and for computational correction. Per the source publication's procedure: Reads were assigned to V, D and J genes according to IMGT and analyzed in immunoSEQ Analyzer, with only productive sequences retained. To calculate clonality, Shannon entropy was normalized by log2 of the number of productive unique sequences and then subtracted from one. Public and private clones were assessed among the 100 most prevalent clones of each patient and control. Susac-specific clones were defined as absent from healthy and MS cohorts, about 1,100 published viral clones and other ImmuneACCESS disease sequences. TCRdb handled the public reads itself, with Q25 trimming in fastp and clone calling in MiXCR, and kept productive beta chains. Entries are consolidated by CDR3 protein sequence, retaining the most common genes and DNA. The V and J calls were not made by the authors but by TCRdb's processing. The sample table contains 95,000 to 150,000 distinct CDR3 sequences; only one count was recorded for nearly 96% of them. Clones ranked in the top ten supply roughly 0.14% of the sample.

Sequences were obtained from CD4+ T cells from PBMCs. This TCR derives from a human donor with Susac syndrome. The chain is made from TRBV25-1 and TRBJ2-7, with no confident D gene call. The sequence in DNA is TGTGCCAGCAGTGAGGGCCTGCTGTCCTACGAGCAGTACTTC. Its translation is CASSEGLLSYEQYF.